This T cell receptor (beta chain) is drawn from a study of CD8+CD57+ T cells in acquired aplastic anemia. Study-level background: Sorted CD4+ and CD8+ cells gave a mean 3.2 ug DNA, range roughly 0.18 to 30 ug. General study results and limits: A set of twenty-nine CD8+ CDR3 sequences was shared between patients and controls, and these sequences appeared highly expressed in patients. CD8+ Simpson's diversity did not differ significantly between patients and controls.

This clonotype was detected ten times or more. Antigen unknown. Genomic DNA acted as the template from which TCR beta VDJ combination and CDR3 sequence profiling were carried out. TCRdb reanalysed the reads using MiXCR and keeps one entry per CDR3 protein. This table has about 160,000 distinct CDR3 sequences, about 50% appearing once. Sequenced patients had shown CD8+CD57+ cell expansion by flow cytometry. Each patient carried a diagnosis of severe acquired aplastic anemia. This receptor was taken from a human donor with aplastic anemia. The sample comprised sorted CD4+, CD8+, or CD8+CD57+ T cells (not recorded which) from PBMCs.

The CDR3, as DNA: TGTGCCAGCAGTTCAAACCTGGGGGCCCAAGGCAATTCACCCCTCCACTTT. It is translated as CASSSNLGAQGNSPLHF. The chain links TRBV11-1 to TRBJ1-6; D perhaps matches TRBD1 (6 bases). From germline, CDR1 is SGHAT and CDR2 FQDESV (reference sequence). Trimming shortened V by 6 bases and J by 7 bases, and 22 bases separated the two germline ends. This CDR3 comprises 17 residues.